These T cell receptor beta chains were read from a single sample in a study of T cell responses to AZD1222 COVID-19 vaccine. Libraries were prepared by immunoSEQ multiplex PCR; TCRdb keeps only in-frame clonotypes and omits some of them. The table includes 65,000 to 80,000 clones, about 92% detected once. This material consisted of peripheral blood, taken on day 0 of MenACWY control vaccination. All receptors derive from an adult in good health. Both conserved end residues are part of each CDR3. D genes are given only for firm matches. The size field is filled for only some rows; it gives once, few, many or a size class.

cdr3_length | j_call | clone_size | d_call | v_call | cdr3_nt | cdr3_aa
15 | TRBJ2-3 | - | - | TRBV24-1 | TGTGCCACCAGCCTGGCGGTCGCAGGGACAGATACGCAGTATTTT | CATSLAVAGTDTQYF
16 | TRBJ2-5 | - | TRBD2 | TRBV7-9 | TGTGCCAGCAGCAAAAAGGGACTAGCGGCCCAAGAGACCCAGTACTTC | CASSKKGLAAQETQYF
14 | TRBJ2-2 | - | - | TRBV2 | TGTGCCAGCAGTGGGGGCTCGATCGACGGGGAGCTGTTTTTT | CASSGGSIDGELFF
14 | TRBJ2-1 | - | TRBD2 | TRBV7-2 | TGTGCCAGCAGCTTAGGGGGACTAGTCAATGAGCAGTTCTTC | CASSLGGLVNEQFF
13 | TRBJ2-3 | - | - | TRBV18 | TGTGCCAGCTCACCAGGGGCGGGAGATACGCAGTATTTT | CASSPGAGDTQYF
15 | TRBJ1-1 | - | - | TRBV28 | TGTGCCAGCAGTGGGGGACACGCCGGGAACACTGAAGCTTTCTTT | CASSGGHAGNTEAFF
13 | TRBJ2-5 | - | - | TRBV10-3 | TGTGCCATCAGTGTCGGGACTCAAGAGACCCAGTACTTC | CAISVGTQETQYF
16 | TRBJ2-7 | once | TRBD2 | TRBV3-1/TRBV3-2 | TGTGCCAGCAGCCATCTTGCGGGGGGCAACTACTACGAGCAGTACTTC | CASSHLAGGNYYEQYF
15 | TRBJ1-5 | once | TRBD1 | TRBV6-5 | TGTGCCAGCAGGCAGACAGGGGTTGTCAATCAGCCCCAGCATTTT | CASRQTGVVNQPQHF
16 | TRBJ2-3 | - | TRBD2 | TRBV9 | TGTGCCAGCAGCGTAGTTGGTAGCGGGAGGACAGATACGCAGTATTTT | CASSVVGSGRTDTQYF
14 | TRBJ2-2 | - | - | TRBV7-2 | TGTGCCAGCAGCTTAGCATATGGTACCGGGGAGCTGTTTTTT | CASSLAYGTGELFF